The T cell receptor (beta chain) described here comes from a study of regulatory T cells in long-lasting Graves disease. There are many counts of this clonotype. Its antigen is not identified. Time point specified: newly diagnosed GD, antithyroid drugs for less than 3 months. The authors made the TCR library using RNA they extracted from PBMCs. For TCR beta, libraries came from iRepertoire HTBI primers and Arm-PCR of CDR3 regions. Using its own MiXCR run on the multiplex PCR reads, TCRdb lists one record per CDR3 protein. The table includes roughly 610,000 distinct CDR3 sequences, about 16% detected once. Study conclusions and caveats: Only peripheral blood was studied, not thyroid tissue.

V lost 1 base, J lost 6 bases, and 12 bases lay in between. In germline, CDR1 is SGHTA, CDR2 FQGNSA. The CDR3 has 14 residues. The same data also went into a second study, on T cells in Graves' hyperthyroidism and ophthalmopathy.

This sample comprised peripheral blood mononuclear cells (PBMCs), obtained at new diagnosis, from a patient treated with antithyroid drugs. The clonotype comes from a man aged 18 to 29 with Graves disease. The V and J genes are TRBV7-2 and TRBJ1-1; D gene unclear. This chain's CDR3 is CASSLGPSRAEAFF. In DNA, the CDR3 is TGTGCCAGCAGCTTAGGACCCTCGAGGGCTGAAGCTTTCTTT.